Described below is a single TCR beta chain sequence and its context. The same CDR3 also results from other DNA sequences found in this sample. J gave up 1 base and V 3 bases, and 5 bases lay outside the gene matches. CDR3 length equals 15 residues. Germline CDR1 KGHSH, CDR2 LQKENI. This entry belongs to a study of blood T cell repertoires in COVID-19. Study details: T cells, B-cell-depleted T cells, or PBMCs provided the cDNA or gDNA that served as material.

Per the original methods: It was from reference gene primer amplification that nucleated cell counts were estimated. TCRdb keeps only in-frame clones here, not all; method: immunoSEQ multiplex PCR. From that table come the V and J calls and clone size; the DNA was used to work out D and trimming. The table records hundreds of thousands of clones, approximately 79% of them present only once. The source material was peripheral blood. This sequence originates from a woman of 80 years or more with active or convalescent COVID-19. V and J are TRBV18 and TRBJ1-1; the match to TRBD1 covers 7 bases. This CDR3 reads CASSPRQGENTEAFF. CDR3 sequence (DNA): TGTGCCAGCTCACCTCGACAGGGAGAGAACACTGAAGCTTTCTTT.